This T cell receptor beta chain was sequenced in a study of OX40 agonist ivuxolimab in advanced cancers. For the study at large: Ivuxolimab, which is an agonistic anti-OX40 (CD134) antibody, was administered to the patients. The dose of intravenous ivuxolimab that patients received every 2 weeks ranged from 0.01 to 10 mg/kg. Partial responses were observed in three patients, of whom one had hepatocellular carcinoma and two had cutaneous melanoma.

Per the germline V gene, CDR1 is SNHLY and CDR2 is FYNNEI. CDR3 length: 15 residues. V lost 4 bases, J lost 2 bases, and 4 bases stayed unmatched. Measured with immunoSEQ multiplex PCR; TCRdb has only the in-frame clones, and not every one. Of 58,000 or so clones in the sample, roughly 80% were seen once. The sequence was obtained from an adult with an advanced solid tumor such as melanoma, head and neck, liver or kidney cancer. The chain has TRBV2 and TRBJ2-5; 10 bases are shared with TRBD2. The sequenced sample was CD4+ or CD8+ T cells sorted from blood, obtained in a trial of the OX40 agonist ivuxolimab. The CDR3 DNA is TGTGCCAGCAGTGGATGGACTAGCGGTCAAGAGACCCAGTACTTC. It specifies CASSGWTSGQETQYF.